These T cell receptor beta chains were read from a single sample in a study of OX40 agonist ivuxolimab in advanced cancers. The table came from immunoSEQ multiplex PCR; TCRdb's copy has only in-frame clones and leaves some out. The profile shows approximately 90,000 clones, about 90% of them singletons. Sequenced here: CD4+ or CD8+ T cells sorted from blood, sampled in a trial of the OX40 agonist ivuxolimab. Every receptor here comes from an adult with an advanced solid tumor such as melanoma, head and neck, liver or kidney cancer. CDR3s include the opening cysteine and the closing phenylalanine or tryptophan. Fields, in order: V gene, J gene, clone size, D gene, CDR3 DNA, CDR3 protein. D genes are given only for firm matches. Some rows have no size entry. The others give once, few or many, or a class for an expanded clone.

TRBV5-4	TRBJ1-2	-	-	TGTGCCAGCAGCGTAGCCGGGACCGCTTATGGCTACACCTTC	CASSVAGTAYGYTF
TRBV10-1	TRBJ1-2	-	-	TGCGCCAGCAGTGAGTCGAAATCGAGGGAAGATGGCTACACCTTC	CASSESKSREDGYTF
TRBV27	TRBJ2-6	once	-	TGTGCCAGCCGCCTCGGGAACTTTGGGGCCAACGTCCTGACTTTC	CASRLGNFGANVLTF
TRBV19	TRBJ1-1	-	-	TGTGCCAGTAGTATGAGGGGATTTCCCACTGAAGCTTTCTTT	CASSMRGFPTEAFF
TRBV5-1	TRBJ2-7	-	TRBD2	TGCGCCAGCGGCCCGGGGGGGCAGGCCATTTACGAGCAGTACTTC	CASGPGGQAIYEQYF
TRBV19	TRBJ1-5	-	TRBD1	TGTGCCAGTAACAGGGGACCTTATAGCAATCAGCCCCAGCATTTT	CASNRGPYSNQPQHF
TRBV11-3	TRBJ2-1	-	-	TGTGCCAGCAGCTCGAGGACTACCGGAACCTACAATGAGCAGTTCTTC	CASSSRTTGTYNEQFF
TRBV10-2	TRBJ2-1	-	TRBD1	TGCGCCAGCAGTTGGACAGGGGGGTCCTACAATGAGCAGTTCTTC	CASSWTGGSYNEQFF
TRBV5-1	TRBJ2-5	-	-	TGCGCCAGCAGCTTGAATCAAGGGGGAGCGGGAGAGACCCAGTACTTC	CASSLNQGGAGETQYF
TRBV19	TRBJ2-3	-	TRBD1	TGTGCCAGTAGCCGGGACAGGGCTAGTTTCGGCACAGATACGCAGTATTTT	CASSRDRASFGTDTQYF
TRBV7-9	TRBJ2-3	-	TRBD2	TGTGCCAGCACTAATGCCGGGACTAGCGGATACCCTAGCACAGATACGCAGTATTTT	CASTNAGTSGYPSTDTQYF
TRBV5-4	TRBJ1-1	-	-	TGTGCCAGCCGGGACCCTAACACTGAAGCTTTCTTT	CASRDPNTEAFF
TRBV18	TRBJ2-7	-	TRBD2	TGTGCCAGCTCGCCTGCCGGGACTAGCGGCTACGAGCAGTACTTC	CASSPAGTSGYEQYF
TRBV10-3	TRBJ1-5	-	TRBD1	TGTGCCATCAGTGGCGGGACAGGCCTCAATCAGCCCCAGCATTTT	CAISGGTGLNQPQHF
TRBV2	TRBJ2-7	once	-	TGTGCCAGCAAGTATAGCTCCTACGAGCAGTACTTC	CASKYSSYEQYF
TRBV25-1	TRBJ2-5	-	TRBD2	TGTGCCAGCAGGGGCCCTAGCGGGAGGTGGGAGACCCAGTACTTC	CASRGPSGRWETQYF
TRBV2	TRBJ2-2	-	TRBD2	TGTGCCAGCAGTGCCAAGTTTTGGCGGGAGGGCCCCGGCGGGGAGCTGTTTTTT	CASSAKFWREGPGGELFF
TRBV30	TRBJ2-5	-	-	TGTGCCTGGCGGTACCCCGTGGAGACCCAGTACTTC	CAWRYPVETQYF
TRBV27	TRBJ1-5	-	TRBD1	TGTGCCAGCAGTTTCTTACAGGGGGTTAGCAATCAGCCCCAGCATTTT	CASSFLQGVSNQPQHF
TRBV28	TRBJ2-7	-	TRBD2	TGTGCCAGCAGTCACGGCCGGGGGGTCAGGATCTCCTACGAGCAGTACTTC	CASSHGRGVRISYEQYF
TRBV30	TRBJ1-3	-	-	TGTGCCTGGAGTGCCCCCGGGATTTCTGGAAACACCATATATTTT	CAWSAPGISGNTIYF
TRBV5-4	TRBJ1-3	-	-	TGTGCCAGCAGCTTAGAACCCTCTGGAAACACCATATATTTT	CASSLEPSGNTIYF
TRBV10-3	TRBJ1-1	few	-	TGTGCCATCAGTGAGCACGAGACAGGTGCGACTGAAGCTTTCTTT	CAISEHETGATEAFF
TRBV4-1	TRBJ1-2	many	TRBD1	TGCGCCAGCAGCCAAGGACAGGGGAGTAACTATGGCTACACCTTC	CASSQGQGSNYGYTF
TRBV11-3	TRBJ2-1	-	-	TGTGCCAGCAGCTTTAGGGGAGATTCCTACAATGAGCAGTTCTTC	CASSFRGDSYNEQFF
TRBV6-5	TRBJ2-5	-	-	TGTGCCAGCAGTTCCTACGACAGGTTGGAGACCCAGTACTTC	CASSSYDRLETQYF
TRBV7-2	TRBJ1-2	-	-	TGTGCCAGCAGCTTAGCGTGGGTCAGACGCCTTTATGGCTACACCTTC	CASSLAWVRRLYGYTF
TRBV19	TRBJ2-7	-	-	TGTGCCAGTAGTATACGCCAGGGAGTCTACGAGCAGTACTTC	CASSIRQGVYEQYF
TRBV7-2	TRBJ2-1	-	-	TGTGCCAGCAGCTTAGCGGTCGGGTCTTACAATGAGCAGTTCTTC	CASSLAVGSYNEQFF
TRBV6-1	TRBJ2-1	-	-	TGTGCCAGCAGTGGACCCAGGGTCTCCTACAATGAGCAGTTCTTC	CASSGPRVSYNEQFF
TRBV13	TRBJ1-2	-	TRBD1	TGTGCCAGCAGCTTGCAGGGGGCGGGCTACACCTTC	CASSLQGAGYTF
TRBV5-6	TRBJ2-7	once	-	TGTGCCAGCAGCTTGAAAGCAGAGTTGGAGCAGTACTTC	CASSLKAELEQYF
TRBV7-9	TRBJ2-7	-	-	TGTGCCAGCAGCCCCGACCCCCACTACGAGCAGTACTTC	CASSPDPHYEQYF
TRBV19	TRBJ1-4	-	-	TGTGCCAGTAGTCGATTACTGGGGCGGAATGAAAAACTGTTTTTT	CASSRLLGRNEKLFF
TRBV11-3	TRBJ2-7	-	-	TGTGCCAGCAGCTTAGACCGGGACGGGACCTACGAGCAGTACTTC	CASSLDRDGTYEQYF
TRBV27	TRBJ2-7	-	-	TGTGCCAGCAGTTTATCTTGGGGTTACGGGTACGAGCAGTACTTC	CASSLSWGYGYEQYF
TRBV7-3	TRBJ2-1	few	-	TGTGCCAGCAGCTTAACGAGGGCGGAGGCCAGCGCTGATGAGCAGTTCTTC	CASSLTRAEASADEQFF
TRBV5-6	TRBJ2-7	-	-	TGTGCCAGCAGGGGGATTCACTACGAGCAGTACTTC	CASRGIHYEQYF
TRBV7-3	TRBJ2-2	-	-	TGTGCCAGCAGGCCCACAGGTGGCGGGGAGCTGTTTTTT	CASRPTGGGELFF
TRBV5-4	TRBJ2-7	-	-	TGTGCCAGCAGCTTAAAAGGATTCCTCCACGAGCAGTACTTC	CASSLKGFLHEQYF
TRBV13	TRBJ2-5	-	-	TGTGCCAGCAGCTATCAAGAGACCCAGTACTTC	CASSYQETQYF
TRBV7-3	TRBJ2-3	-	TRBD2	TGTGCCAGCAGCCCAGATCTAGCGGGAGTTACAGATACGCAGTATTTT	CASSPDLAGVTDTQYF